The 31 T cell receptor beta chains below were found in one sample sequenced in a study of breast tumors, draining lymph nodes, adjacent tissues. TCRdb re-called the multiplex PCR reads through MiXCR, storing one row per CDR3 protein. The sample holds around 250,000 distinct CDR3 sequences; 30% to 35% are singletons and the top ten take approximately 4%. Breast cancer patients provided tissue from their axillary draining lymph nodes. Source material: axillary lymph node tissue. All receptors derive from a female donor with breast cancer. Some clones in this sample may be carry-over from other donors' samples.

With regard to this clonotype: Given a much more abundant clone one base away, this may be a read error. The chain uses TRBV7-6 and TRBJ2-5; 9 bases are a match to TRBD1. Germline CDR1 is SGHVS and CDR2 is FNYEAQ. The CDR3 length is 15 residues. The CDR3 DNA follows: TGTGCCAGCAGCTTATACAACAGGGGGCAAGAGACCCAGCACTTC. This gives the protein CASSLYNRGQETQHF.

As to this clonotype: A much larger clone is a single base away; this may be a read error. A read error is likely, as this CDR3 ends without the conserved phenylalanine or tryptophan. The CDR3 nucleotides are TGTGCCAGTAGTAGGGGACTAACTTATAACTACAATGAGCAGTTCTCC. The encoded protein is CASSRGLTYNYNEQFS. The chain employs TRBV19 and TRBJ2-1; TRBD2 matches 7 bases. The CDR3 totals 16 residues. The germline V gene encodes CDR1 LNHDA and CDR2 SQIVND (reference sequence). The junction had 9 bases not matched to a gene; V was cut back by 4 bases and J by 3 bases.

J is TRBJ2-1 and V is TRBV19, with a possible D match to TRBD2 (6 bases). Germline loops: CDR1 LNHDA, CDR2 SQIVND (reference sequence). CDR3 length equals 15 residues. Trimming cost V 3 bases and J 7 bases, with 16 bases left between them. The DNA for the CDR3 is TGTGCCAGTAGTATTCGACGGGGAGGTCGGAATGAGCAGTTCTTC. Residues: CASSIRRGGRNEQFF. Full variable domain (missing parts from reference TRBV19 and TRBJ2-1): DGGITQSPKYLFRKEGQNVTLSCEQNLNHDAMYWYRQDPGQGLRLIYYSQIVNDFQKGDIAEGYSVSREKKESFPLTVTSAQKNPTAFYLCASSIRRGGRNEQFFGPGTRLTVL.

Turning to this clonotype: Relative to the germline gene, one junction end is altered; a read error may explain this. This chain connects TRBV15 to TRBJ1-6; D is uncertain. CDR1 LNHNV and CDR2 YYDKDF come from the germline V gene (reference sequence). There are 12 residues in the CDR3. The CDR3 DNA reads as TGTGCCACCAACAGAGATAATTCACCCCTCCACTTT. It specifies CATNRDNSPLHF. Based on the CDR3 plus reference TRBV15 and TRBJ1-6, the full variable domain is DAMVIQNPRYQVTQFGKPVTLSCSQTLNHNVMYWYQQKSSQAPKLLFHYYDKDFNNEADTPDNFQSRRPNTSFCFLDIRSPGLGDTAMYLCATNRDNSPLHFGNGTRLTVT.

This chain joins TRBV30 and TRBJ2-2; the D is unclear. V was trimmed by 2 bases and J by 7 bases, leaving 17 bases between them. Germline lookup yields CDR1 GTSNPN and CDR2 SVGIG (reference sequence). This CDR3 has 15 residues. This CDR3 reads CAWSSATLRIGELFF. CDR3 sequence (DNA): TGTGCCTGGAGTTCGGCGACCCTACGGATCGGGGAGCTGTTTTTT.

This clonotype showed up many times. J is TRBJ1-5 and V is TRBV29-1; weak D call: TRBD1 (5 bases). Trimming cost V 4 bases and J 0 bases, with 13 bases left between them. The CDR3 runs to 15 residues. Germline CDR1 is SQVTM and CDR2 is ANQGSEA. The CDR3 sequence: CSVAMTDDSNQPQHF. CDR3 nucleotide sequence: TGCAGCGTTGCCATGACAGACGATAGCAATCAGCCCCAGCATTTT. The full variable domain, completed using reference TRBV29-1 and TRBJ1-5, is SAVISQKPSRDICQRGTSLTIQCQVDSQVTMMFWYRQQPGQSLTLIATANQGSEATYESGFVIDKFPISRPNLTFSTLTVSNMSPEDSSIYLCSVAMTDDSNQPQHFGDGTRLSIL.

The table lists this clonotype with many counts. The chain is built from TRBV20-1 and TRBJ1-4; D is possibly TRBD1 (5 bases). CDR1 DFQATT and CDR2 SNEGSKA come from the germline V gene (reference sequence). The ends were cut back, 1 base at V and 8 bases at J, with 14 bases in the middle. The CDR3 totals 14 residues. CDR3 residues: CSARAEWGAEKLFF. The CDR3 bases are TGCAGTGCTAGAGCGGAGTGGGGCGCGGAAAAACTGTTTTTT.

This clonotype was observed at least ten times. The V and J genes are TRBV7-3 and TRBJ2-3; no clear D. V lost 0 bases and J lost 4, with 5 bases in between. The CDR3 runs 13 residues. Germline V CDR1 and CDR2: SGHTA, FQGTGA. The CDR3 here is CASSLTPPDTQYF. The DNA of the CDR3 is TGTGCCAGCAGCTTAACCCCCCCAGATACGCAGTATTTT.

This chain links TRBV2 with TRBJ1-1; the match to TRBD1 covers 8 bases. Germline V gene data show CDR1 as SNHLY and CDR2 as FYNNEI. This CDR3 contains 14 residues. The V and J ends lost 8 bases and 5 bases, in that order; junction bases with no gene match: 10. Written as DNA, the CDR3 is TGTGCCAGCGAGAGACAGGGGAGCGGGACTGAAGCTTTCTTT. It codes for CASERQGSGTEAFF.

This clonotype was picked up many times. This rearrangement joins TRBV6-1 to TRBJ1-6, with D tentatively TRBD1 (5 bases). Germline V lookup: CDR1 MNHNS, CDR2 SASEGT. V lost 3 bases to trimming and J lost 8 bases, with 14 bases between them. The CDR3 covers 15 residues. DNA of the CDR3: TGTGCCAGCAGTGAGTGGGGGGATAGGGATTCACCCCTCCACTTT. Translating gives CASSEWGDRDSPLHF.

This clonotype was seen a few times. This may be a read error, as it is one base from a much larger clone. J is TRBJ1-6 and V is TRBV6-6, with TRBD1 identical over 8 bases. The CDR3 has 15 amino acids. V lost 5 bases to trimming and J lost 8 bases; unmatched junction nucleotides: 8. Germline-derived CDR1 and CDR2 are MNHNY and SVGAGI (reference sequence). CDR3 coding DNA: TGTGCCAGCAGTCTCTCAGGGGGCGCGGATTCACCCCTCCACTTT. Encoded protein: CASSLSGGADSPLHF.

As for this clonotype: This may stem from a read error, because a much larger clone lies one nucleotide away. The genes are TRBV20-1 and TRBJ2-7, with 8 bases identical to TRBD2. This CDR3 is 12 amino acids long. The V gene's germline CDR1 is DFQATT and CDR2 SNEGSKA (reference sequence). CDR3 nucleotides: TGCAGTGCTAGCGGGGGGGCGAGGGAGCCGTACTTC. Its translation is CSASGGAREPYF.

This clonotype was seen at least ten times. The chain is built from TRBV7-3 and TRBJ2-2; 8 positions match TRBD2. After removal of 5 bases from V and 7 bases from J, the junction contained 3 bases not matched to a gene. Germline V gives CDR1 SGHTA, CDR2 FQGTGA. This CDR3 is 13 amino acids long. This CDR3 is CASSLTSVGELFF. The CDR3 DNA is TGTGCCAGCAGCCTGACTAGCGTCGGGGAGCTGTTTTTT.

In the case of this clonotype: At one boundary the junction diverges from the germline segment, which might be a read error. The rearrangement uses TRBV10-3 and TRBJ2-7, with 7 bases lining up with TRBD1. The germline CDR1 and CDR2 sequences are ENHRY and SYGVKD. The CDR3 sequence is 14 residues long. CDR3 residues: CASSSGGKTYEQYF. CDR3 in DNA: TGTGCCAGCAGTTCAGGGGGTAAGACCTACGAGCAGTACTTC.

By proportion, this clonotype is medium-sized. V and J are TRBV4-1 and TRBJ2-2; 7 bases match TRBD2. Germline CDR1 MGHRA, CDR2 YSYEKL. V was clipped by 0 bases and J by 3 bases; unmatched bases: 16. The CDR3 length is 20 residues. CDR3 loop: CASSQDHLGASGPYTGELFF. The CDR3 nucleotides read TGCGCCAGCAGCCAAGATCATCTCGGGGCTAGCGGTCCTTACACCGGGGAGCTGTTTTTT.

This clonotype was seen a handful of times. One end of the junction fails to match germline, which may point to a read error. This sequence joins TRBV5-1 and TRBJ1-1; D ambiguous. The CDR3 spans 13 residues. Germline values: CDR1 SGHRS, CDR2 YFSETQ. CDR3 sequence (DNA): TGCGCCAGCAGTCCGGGGTGGGGAACTGAAACTTTCTTT. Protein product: CASSPGWGTETFF.

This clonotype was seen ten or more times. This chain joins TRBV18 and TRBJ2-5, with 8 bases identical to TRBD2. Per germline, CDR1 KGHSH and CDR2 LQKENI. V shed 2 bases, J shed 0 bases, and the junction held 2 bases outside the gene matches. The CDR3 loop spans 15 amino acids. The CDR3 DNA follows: TGTGCCAGCTCACCAACTAGCGGCTACCAAGAGACCCAGTACTTC. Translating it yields CASSPTSGYQETQYF.

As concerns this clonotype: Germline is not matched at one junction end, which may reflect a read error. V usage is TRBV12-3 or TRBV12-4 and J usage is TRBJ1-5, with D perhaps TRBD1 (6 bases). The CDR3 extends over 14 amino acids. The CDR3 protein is CASSSAGATQPQHF. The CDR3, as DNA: TGTGCCAGCAGTTCAGCGGGGGCGACGCAGCCCCAGCATTTC.

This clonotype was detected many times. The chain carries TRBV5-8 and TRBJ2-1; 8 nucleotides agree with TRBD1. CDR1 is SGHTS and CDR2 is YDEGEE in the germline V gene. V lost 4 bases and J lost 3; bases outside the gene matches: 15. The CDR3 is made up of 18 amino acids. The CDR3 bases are TGTGCCAGCAGCCCCAATCCTCGACAGGGGCGGATCTACAATGAGCAGTTCTTC. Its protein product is CASSPNPRQGRIYNEQFF.

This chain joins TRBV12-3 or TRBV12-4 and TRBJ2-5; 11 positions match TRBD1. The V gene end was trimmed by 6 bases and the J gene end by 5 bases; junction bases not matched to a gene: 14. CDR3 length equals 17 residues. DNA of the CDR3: TGTGCCAGCAGCGCCCAGGCGGGTGGACAGGGGGCGGAGACCCAGTACTTC. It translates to CASSAQAGGQGAETQYF.

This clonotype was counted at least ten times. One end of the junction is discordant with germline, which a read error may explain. The CDR3 sequence is CASSVGQGISPLHF. The CDR3 region has the DNA TGTGCCAGCAGCGTCGGACAGGGGATTTCACCCCTCCACTTT. The rearrangement joins TRBV5-1 to TRBJ1-6; 9 bases are a match to TRBD1. The V gene's germline CDR1 is SGHRS and CDR2 YFSETQ. CDR3 length equals 14 residues.

The CDR3 DNA reads TGTGCCAGTAGTAACGGACAGGGGGCGAGTTCACCCCTCCACTTT. Its protein is CASSNGQGASSPLHF. This chain uses TRBV19 with TRBJ1-6; 11 bases line up with TRBD1. The germline V gene encodes CDR1 LNHDA and CDR2 SQIVND (reference sequence). Trimming removed 4 bases from V and 9 bases from J; junction bases left unmatched: 5. CDR3 length: 15 amino acids.

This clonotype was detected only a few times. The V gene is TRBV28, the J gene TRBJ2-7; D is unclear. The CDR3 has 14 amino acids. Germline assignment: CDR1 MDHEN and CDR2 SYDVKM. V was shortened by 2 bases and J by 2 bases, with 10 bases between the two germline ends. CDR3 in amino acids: CASSLTVGTYEQYF. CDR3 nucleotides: TGTGCCAGCAGTTTAACCGTGGGGACCTACGAGCAGTACTTC.

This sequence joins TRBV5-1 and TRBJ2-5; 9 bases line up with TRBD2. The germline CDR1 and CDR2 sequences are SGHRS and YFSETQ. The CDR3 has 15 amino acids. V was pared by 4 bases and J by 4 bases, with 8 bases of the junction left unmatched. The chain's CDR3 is CASSRSGGGGETQYF. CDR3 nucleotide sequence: TGCGCCAGCAGCCGTAGCGGGGGTGGTGGAGAGACCCAGTACTTC.

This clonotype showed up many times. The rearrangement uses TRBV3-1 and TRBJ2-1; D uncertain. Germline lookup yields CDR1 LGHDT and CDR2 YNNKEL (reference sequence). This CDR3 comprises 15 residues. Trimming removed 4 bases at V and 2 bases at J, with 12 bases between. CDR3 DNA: TGTGCCAGCAGCCCGCCTGGGCTGGCCTACAATGAGCAGTTCTTC. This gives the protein CASSPPGLAYNEQFF.

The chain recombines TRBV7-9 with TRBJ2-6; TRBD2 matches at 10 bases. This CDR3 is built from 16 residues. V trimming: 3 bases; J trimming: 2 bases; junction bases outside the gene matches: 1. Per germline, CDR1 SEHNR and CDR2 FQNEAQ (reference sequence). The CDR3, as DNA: TGTGCCAGCAGCTTTCTAGCGGGGGCTGGGGCCAACGTCCTGACTTTC. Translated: CASSFLAGAGANVLTF. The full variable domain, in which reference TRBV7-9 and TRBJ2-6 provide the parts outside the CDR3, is DTGVSQNPRHKITKRGQNVTFRCDPISEHNRLYWYRQTLGQGPEFLTYFQNEAQLEKSRLLSDRFSAERPKGSFSTLEIQRTEQGDSAMYLCASSFLAGAGANVLTFGAGSRLTVL.

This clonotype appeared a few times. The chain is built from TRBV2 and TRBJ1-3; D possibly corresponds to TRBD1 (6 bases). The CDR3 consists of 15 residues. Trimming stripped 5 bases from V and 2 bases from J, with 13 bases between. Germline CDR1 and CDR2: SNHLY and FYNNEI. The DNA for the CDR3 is TGTGCCAGCAGTCAAACATGGGACACTGGAAACACCATATATTTT. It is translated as CASSQTWDTGNTIYF. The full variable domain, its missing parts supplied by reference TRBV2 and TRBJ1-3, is EPEVTQTPSHQVTQMGQEVILRCVPISNHLYFYWYRQILGQKVEFLVSFYNNEISEKSEIFDDQFSVERPDGSNFTLKIRSTKLEDSAMYFCASSQTWDTGNTIYFGEGSWLTVV.

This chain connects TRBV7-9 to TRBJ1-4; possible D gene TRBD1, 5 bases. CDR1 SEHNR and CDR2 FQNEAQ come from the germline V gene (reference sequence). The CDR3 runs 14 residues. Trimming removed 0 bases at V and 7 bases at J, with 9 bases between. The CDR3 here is CASSLAGGGEKLFF. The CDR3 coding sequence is TGTGCCAGCAGCTTAGCTGGGGGGGGTGAAAAACTGTTTTTT. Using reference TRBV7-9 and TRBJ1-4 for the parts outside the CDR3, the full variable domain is DTGVSQNPRHKITKRGQNVTFRCDPISEHNRLYWYRQTLGQGPEFLTYFQNEAQLEKSRLLSDRFSAERPKGSFSTLEIQRTEQGDSAMYLCASSLAGGGEKLFFGSGTQLSVL.

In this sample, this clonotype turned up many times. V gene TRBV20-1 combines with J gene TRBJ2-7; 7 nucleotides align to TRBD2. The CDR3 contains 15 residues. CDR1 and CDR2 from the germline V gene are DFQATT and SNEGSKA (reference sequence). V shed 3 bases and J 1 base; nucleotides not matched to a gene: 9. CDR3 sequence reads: CSASYGGGQSYEQYF. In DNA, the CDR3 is TGCAGTGCTAGTTACGGGGGAGGGCAGTCCTACGAGCAGTACTTC.

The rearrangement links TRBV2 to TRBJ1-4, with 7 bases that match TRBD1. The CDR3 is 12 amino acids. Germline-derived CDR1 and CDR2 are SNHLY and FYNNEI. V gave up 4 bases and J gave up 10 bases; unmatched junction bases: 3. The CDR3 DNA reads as TGTGCCAGCAGTGTCAGGGGGGGAAAACTGTTTTTT. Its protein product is CASSVRGGKLFF.

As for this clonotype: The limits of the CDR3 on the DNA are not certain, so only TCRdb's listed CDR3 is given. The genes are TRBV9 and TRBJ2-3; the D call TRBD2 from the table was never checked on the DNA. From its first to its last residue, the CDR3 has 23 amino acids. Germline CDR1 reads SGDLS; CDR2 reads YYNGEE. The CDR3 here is CASSFYICSATGTSGRSTDTQYF.